Listed here is a single T cell receptor (beta chain). The data were obtained in a study of beta chain features in type 1 diabetes. The authors reverse transcribed all of the isolated RNA, so sequencing captured expressed TCRB transcripts. TCRdb's table, derived via immunoSEQ multiplex PCR, lists solely in-frame clones and lacks some. This sample carries 150,000 to 190,000 clones, approximately 8.1% of them seen once, and the ten largest clones take about 0.6%. Trimming took off 4 bases at V and 5 bases at J, with 18 bases between the two ends. This CDR3 has 15 amino acids. The germline V gene encodes CDR1 SGHNT and CDR2 YYREEE (reference sequence).

This TCR was sampled from a man aged 18 to 29 in good health. The sequencing input was central memory CD4+ T cells from blood. The chain couples TRBV5-4 to TRBJ2-5, with D possibly matching TRBD1 (6 bases). CDR3: CASSPGQQVEETQYF. The CDR3 coding sequence is TGTGCCAGCAGCCCCGGACAGCAGGTGGAGGAGACCCAGTACTTC.